Described below is a single T cell receptor beta chain sequence and its context. Its antigen is still unknown. The sample comes from a study of blood T cells in healthy people across ages. Turning to the study itself: Template switching recovered approximately one barcoded beta molecule for every two T cells. Study-wide results and limits: Naive T cell percentage by flow cytometry tracked strongly with beta diversity.

This CDR3 contains 17 residues. V gave up 6 bases and J gave up 0 bases, with 18 bases separating them. In germline, CDR1 is MNHEY, CDR2 SMNVEV (reference sequence). Alongside a J-beta primer mix, a sample-barcoded 5' primer served in a second PCR lasting about 7 to 11 cycles. MiXCR, applied by TCRdb to the 5' RACE reads, yields one record per CDR3 protein. Among about 1.6 million distinct CDR3 sequences listed, roughly 32% were seen once. Input material: blood. The TCR originated in a woman in her thirties in good health. The rearrangement links TRBV27 to TRBJ1-5; the D gene is possibly TRBD1 (6 bases). DNA of the CDR3: TGTGCCAGCAGGACGTACGGGACACAAGATAGCAATCAGCCCCAGCATTTT. This encodes CASRTYGTQDSNQPQHF.